This TCR beta chain was recorded in a study of CD8 T cells in Susac syndrome. For the study at large: The Susac syndrome patients were therapy-naive, on corticosteroids, or on intravenous immunoglobulin alone at blood draw.

CDR3 length: 15 amino acids. Germline V gives CDR1 LGHNA, CDR2 YNFKEQ. V shed 0 bases and J shed 6 bases, with 14 bases lying between them. RNA in amounts of about 0.45 to 1 ug was reverse transcribed with random hexamers. MiXCR, applied by TCRdb to the immunoSEQ multiplex PCR reads, yields one record per CDR3 protein. In the table there are about 120,000 distinct CDR3 sequences, roughly 94% of which are singletons. The chain carries TRBV4-2 and TRBJ1-2; D is uncertain. This TCR came from a human donor with Susac syndrome. Sequencing input: CD8+ T cells from PBMCs. For the CDR3, the DNA is TGTGCCAGCAGCCAAGATCGGGCCGAGAGGGATGGCTACACCTTC. It encodes CASSQDRAERDGYTF.